This section outlines one TCR beta chain sequence together with its context. Data came from immunoSEQ multiplex PCR; TCRdb stores just in-frame clones and leaves some out. The sample contains tens of thousands of clones, 95% of which appear only once. Per germline, CDR1 MNHEY and CDR2 SVGAGI. The CDR3 extends over 16 amino acids. The V segment lost 2 bases and the J segment 3 bases; nucleotides outside the gene matches: 7. This record belongs to a study of technical replicates of blood from several donors. This chain connects TRBV6-5 to TRBJ1-1, with 9 bases identical to TRBD1. The sample taken for sequencing was T cells isolated from PBMCs. This clonotype was sampled from a human donor in good health. DNA for the CDR3: TGTGCCAGCAGTTACGGGGACAGGGTAACGGACACTGAAGCTTTCTTT. Its protein is CASSYGDRVTDTEAFF.